The source of this T cell receptor (beta chain) is a study of blood T cell repertoires in COVID-19. On the study more broadly: Donors in the United States, Italy and Spain gave samples during acute or convalescent COVID-19.

The method was immunoSEQ multiplex PCR; TCRdb's version includes in-frame clones alone and lacks a portion of them. Of roughly 250,000 clones in the sample, roughly 90% are singletons; the top ten hold 2.5% to 3%. Germline V gives CDR1 LGHNA, CDR2 YSLEER. Trimming took off 0 bases at V and 3 bases at J, with 9 bases between the two ends. The CDR3 has 15 amino acids. The chain uses TRBV4-3 and TRBJ2-1; D might be TRBD1 (6 bases). Sequenced input: PBMCs or T cells enriched from blood (not recorded which). The sequence was obtained from a woman in her 30s with acute COVID-19. The CDR3 region is CASSQDGRGYNEQFF. The CDR3 nucleotides read TGCGCCAGCAGCCAAGATGGCAGGGGCTACAATGAGCAGTTCTTC.